The clone carrying this T cell receptor (beta chain) was seen only a few times. The target antigen is unknown. TCRdb itself ran the reads through MiXCR, one entry per CDR3 protein. The table lists about 700,000 distinct CDR3 sequences, about 33% of them singletons. This sample was taken from a study of T cell repertoires in cytomegalovirus infection. This CDR3 contains 14 residues. V lost 3 bases, J lost 6 bases, and 12 bases lay in between. Germline V gene sequence: CDR1 MNHEY, CDR2 SMNVEV (reference sequence). The rearrangement joins TRBV27 to TRBJ2-1, with D possibly being TRBD1 (5 bases). This clonotype originated in a human donor in good health (CMV status not recorded). Some clones in this sample may be carry-over from other donors' samples. The sequences come from cultured PBMCs, collected from culture after CMV antigen stimulation. This CDR3 is CASSLGRASNEQFF. The CDR3 nucleotides read TGTGCCAGCAGTTTGGGCAGGGCGAGCAATGAGCAGTTCTTC.